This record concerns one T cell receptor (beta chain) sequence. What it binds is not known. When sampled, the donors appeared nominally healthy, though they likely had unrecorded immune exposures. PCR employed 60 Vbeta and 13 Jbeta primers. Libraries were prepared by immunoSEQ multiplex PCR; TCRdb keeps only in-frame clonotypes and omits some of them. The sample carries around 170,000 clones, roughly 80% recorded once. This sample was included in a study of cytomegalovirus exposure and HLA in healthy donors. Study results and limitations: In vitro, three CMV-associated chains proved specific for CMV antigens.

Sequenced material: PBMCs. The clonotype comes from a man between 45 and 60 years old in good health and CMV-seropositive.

Written as DNA, the CDR3 is TGTGCTAGTGGTTTGGTGGCAGGGGGAAAGGCCGGGGAGCTGTTTTTT. Translated: CASGLVAGGKAGELFF. The rearrangement links TRBV12-5 to TRBJ2-2; 7 nucleotides agree with TRBD1. V was clipped by 0 bases and J by 6 bases; unmatched bases: 7. The V gene's germline CDR1 is LGHNT and CDR2 FRNRAP. The CDR3 runs to 16 residues.